These 15 T cell receptor beta chains share one sample of origin, sequenced in a study of blood T cell repertoires in COVID-19. Assay used: immunoSEQ multiplex PCR; TCRdb lists only in-frame clones, some missing. The sample lists about 400,000 clones; roughly 86% were seen once. The sequenced sample consisted of PBMCs or T cells enriched from blood (not recorded which). Every receptor here comes from a woman aged 30 to 39 who had recovered from COVID-19.

The chain joins TRBV27 to TRBJ1-1; no clear D. The germline V gene encodes CDR1 MNHEY and CDR2 SMNVEV (reference sequence). The CDR3 covers 13 residues. V lost 1 base, J lost 5 bases, and 8 bases lay in between. This CDR3 is CASSLLPGTEAFF. CDR3 DNA: TGTGCCAGCAGTTTATTGCCGGGGACTGAAGCTTTCTTT.

This chain connects TRBV6-2 or TRBV6-3 to TRBJ2-7; D unresolved. Germline V gives CDR1 MNHEY, CDR2 SVGEGT. The CDR3 totals 14 residues. V was shortened by 6 bases and J by 2 bases, with 14 bases between the two germline ends. This chain's CDR3 is CASSPSAAPYEQYF. The CDR3 DNA reads as TGTGCCAGCAGCCCCAGCGCCGCCCCCTACGAGCAGTACTTC.

The chain employs TRBV30 and TRBJ1-4; TRBD1 matches 10 bases. V trimming: 0 bases; J trimming: 6 bases; junction bases outside the gene matches: 4. Germline CDR1 is GTSNPN and CDR2 is SVGIG (reference sequence). This CDR3 contains 15 residues. CDR3 region: CAWSVDRGPDEKLFF. The CDR3 DNA follows: TGTGCCTGGAGTGTAGACAGGGGGCCTGATGAAAAACTGTTTTTT.

CDR3: CASSQAGTVTGYTF. The CDR3, as DNA: TGCGCCAGCAGCCAAGCCGGGACAGTCACTGGCTACACCTTC. V is TRBV4-3 and J is TRBJ1-2; 7 bases line up with TRBD1. The CDR3 totals 14 residues. V trimming: 1 base; J trimming: 7 bases; junction bases outside the gene matches: 6. Germline CDR1 and CDR2: LGHNA and YSLEER.

This clone came up once. This chain links TRBV10-1 with TRBJ1-5; D is unclear. V lost 7 bases and J lost 8, with 9 bases in between. This CDR3 region has 11 residues. CDR1 is WNHNN, CDR2 SYGVQD, per germline (reference sequence). The CDR3 sequence: CASTTYEPQHF. The CDR3 nucleotides read TGCGCCAGCACCACATACGAGCCCCAGCATTTT.

V gene TRBV9 combines with J gene TRBJ2-2; 11 positions match TRBD2. The trim removed 2 bases at V and 0 bases at J, leaving 6 bases unmatched. Per germline, CDR1 SGDLS and CDR2 YYNGEE. The CDR3 spans 18 residues. CDR3 amino acids: CASSVTSGSAANTGELFF. The CDR3 DNA is TGTGCCAGCAGCGTCACTAGCGGGAGTGCCGCGAACACCGGGGAGCTGTTTTTT.

The chain recombines TRBV7-9 with TRBJ1-1, with a weak D call TRBD1 (5 bases). V lost 5 bases to trimming and J lost 4 bases, with 14 bases between them. The CDR3 has 14 residues. The V gene's germline CDR1 is SEHNR and CDR2 FQNEAQ (reference sequence). The CDR3 sequence is CASSTPGLRTEAFF. CDR3 nucleotides: TGTGCCAGCAGCACGCCAGGGTTGCGCACTGAAGCTTTCTTT.

This clone came up a few times. The V and J genes are TRBV2 and TRBJ2-3, with unresolved D. Between the trimmed V and J ends, which lost 0 bases and 2 bases, there was a span of 18 bases. CDR3 size: 18 residues. Germline-derived CDR1 and CDR2 are SNHLY and FYNNEI. CDR3 loop: CASSEALIVGHITDTQYF. The CDR3 bases are TGTGCCAGCAGTGAAGCGCTAATCGTGGGCCATATCACAGATACGCAGTATTTT.

The gene calls are TRBV7-8 and TRBJ1-4; 7 bases fit TRBD1. V was pared by 0 bases and J by 5 bases, with 0 bases of the junction left unmatched. Germline-derived CDR1 and CDR2 are SGHVS and FQNEAQ. The CDR3 is made up of 14 amino acids. The DNA for the CDR3 is TGTGCCAGCAGCTTAGCAGGGGGCAATGAAAAACTGTTTTTT. It yields the protein CASSLAGGNEKLFF.

The V and J genes are TRBV10-2 and TRBJ2-3; D not resolved. There are 13 residues in the CDR3. CDR1 WSHSY and CDR2 SAAADI come from the germline V gene. Trimming took 3 bases from V and 10 from J, leaving 14 bases between them. For the CDR3, the DNA is TGCGCCAGCAGTGATGAGCTCCACTACTCGCAGTATTTT. Translating gives CASSDELHYSQYF.

The chain carries TRBV7-2 and TRBJ1-5; D is undetermined. Germline loops: CDR1 SGHTA, CDR2 FQGNSA. Trimming removed 0 bases at V and 2 bases at J, with 11 bases between. The CDR3 sequence is 16 residues long. As DNA, the CDR3 is TGTGCCAGCAGCTTAGCGAACAGTAAAGGCAATCAGCCCCAGCATTTT. It codes for CASSLANSKGNQPQHF.

This clone came up a few times. The gene calls are TRBV9 and TRBJ1-1; D not resolved. Looked up from germline, CDR1 is SGDLS and CDR2 is YYNGEE. The CDR3 has 14 amino acids. Trimming left V 4 bases short and J 3 bases short, with 13 bases between. The CDR3 reads CASSPRALDTEAFF. In DNA, the CDR3 is TGTGCCAGCAGCCCGCGGGCCTTGGACACTGAAGCTTTCTTT.

The sample holds one count of this clone. This chain connects TRBV6-5 to TRBJ1-1; D is uncertain. Looked up from germline, CDR1 is MNHEY and CDR2 is SVGAGI. The CDR3 loop spans 12 amino acids. The CDR3 here is CGIRMGVAEAFF. In nucleotides, the CDR3 is TGTGGAATCCGAATGGGAGTAGCTGAAGCTTTCTTT.

V usage is TRBV19 and J usage is TRBJ1-3; the match to TRBD1 covers 8 bases. The CDR3 extends over 19 amino acids. CDR1 is LNHDA, CDR2 SQIVND, per germline (reference sequence). With V trimmed by 10 bases and J by 0 bases, 20 bases remained unmatched. In DNA, the CDR3 is TGTGCCACCTACGGACAGGGTAGGGCCAAAAGGATCTCTGGAAACACCATATATTTT. Translated: CATYGQGRAKRISGNTIYF.

The chain combines TRBV11-2 with TRBJ1-1; D ambiguous. Looked up from germline, CDR1 is SGHAT and CDR2 is FQNNGV. This CDR3 region has 14 residues. Trimming took 5 bases from V and 2 from J, leaving 12 bases between them. The CDR3 protein is CASSRTPVNTEAFF. The CDR3 DNA is TGTGCCAGCAGCCGCACTCCTGTAAACACTGAAGCTTTCTTT.